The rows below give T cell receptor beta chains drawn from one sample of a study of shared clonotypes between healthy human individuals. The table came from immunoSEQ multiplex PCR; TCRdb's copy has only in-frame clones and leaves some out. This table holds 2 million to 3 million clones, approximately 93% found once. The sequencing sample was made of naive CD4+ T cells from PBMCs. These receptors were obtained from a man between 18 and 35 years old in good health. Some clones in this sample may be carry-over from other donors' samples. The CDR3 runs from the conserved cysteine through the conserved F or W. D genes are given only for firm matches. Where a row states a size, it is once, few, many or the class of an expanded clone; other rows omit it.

CDR3: CASSPLAGGVDEQYF
DNA: TGTGCCAGCTCACCACTAGCGGGAGGTGTCGACGAGCAGTACTTC
size: once
length: 15
J: TRBJ2-7
V: TRBV18
D: TRBD2

CDR3: CASSPPGLAGAGANVLTF
DNA: TGTGCCAGCAGCCCACCGGGACTAGCGGGAGCTGGGGCCAACGTCCTGACTTTC
size: NA
length: 18
J: TRBJ2-6
V: TRBV7-3
D: TRBD2

CDR3: CASSYSYRISSYEQYF
DNA: TGTGCCAGCAGTTACTCGTACAGAATTAGCTCCTACGAGCAGTACTTC
size: NA
length: 16
J: TRBJ2-7
V: TRBV6-5
D: NA

CDR3: CAWSSGGLNNSPLHF
DNA: TGTGCCTGGAGTTCAGGGGGCCTTAATAATTCACCCCTCCACTTT
size: NA
length: 15
J: TRBJ1-6
V: TRBV30
D: TRBD1

CDR3: CASSLDRAGETQYF
DNA: TGCGCCAGCAGCTTGGACAGGGCGGGGGAGACCCAGTACTTC
size: NA
length: 14
J: TRBJ2-5
V: TRBV5-1
D: NA

CDR3: CASSLGGATYEQYF
DNA: TGTGCCAGCAGCTTGGGAGGGGCGACCTACGAGCAGTACTTC
size: once
length: 14
J: TRBJ2-7
V: TRBV7-9
D: TRBD2

CDR3: CASSKWGRWPGTGELFF
DNA: TGTGCCAGCAGCAAATGGGGTCGATGGCCTGGGACCGGGGAGCTGTTTTTT
size: NA
length: 17
J: TRBJ2-2
V: TRBV21-1
D: NA

CDR3: CASSLRQFGAFF
DNA: TGTGCCAGCAGTTTAAGACAGTTCGGGGCTTTCTTT
size: few
length: 12
J: TRBJ1-1
V: TRBV28
D: NA

CDR3: CASSSKTEAFF
DNA: TGTGCCAGCTCCAGTAAAACTGAAGCTTTCTTT
size: NA
length: 11
J: TRBJ1-1
V: TRBV28
D: NA

CDR3: CASSQEGLAGSNTGELFF
DNA: TGCGCCAGCAGCCAAGAAGGGCTAGCGGGGTCGAACACCGGGGAGCTGTTTTTT
size: NA
length: 18
J: TRBJ2-2
V: TRBV4-1
D: TRBD2

CDR3: CAWGRRQLSSGNTIYF
DNA: TGTGCCTGGGGTAGAAGACAGTTAAGCTCTGGAAACACCATATATTTT
size: NA
length: 16
J: TRBJ1-3
V: TRBV30
D: NA

CDR3: CASSQSSWGTEAFF
DNA: TGTGCCAGCAGCCAAAGTAGTTGGGGCACTGAAGCTTTCTTT
size: NA
length: 14
J: TRBJ1-1
V: TRBV14
D: NA

CDR3: CASSFEGLADNEQFF
DNA: TGTGCCAGCAGTTTCGAGGGACTAGCGGACAATGAGCAGTTCTTC
size: NA
length: 15
J: TRBJ2-1
V: TRBV5-4
D: TRBD2

CDR3: CASSHYSGRGGTGELFF
DNA: TGTGCCAGCAGCCACTATAGCGGGAGAGGGGGCACCGGGGAGCTGTTTTTT
size: NA
length: 17
J: TRBJ2-2
V: TRBV4-2
D: TRBD2

CDR3: CASSLRSEASGYEQYF
DNA: TGTGCCAGCAGCTTGCGGTCCGAGGCTAGCGGATACGAGCAGTACTTC
size: NA
length: 16
J: TRBJ2-7
V: TRBV5-4
D: TRBD2

CDR3: CASSPAGGGPSYEQYF
DNA: TGTGCCAGCAGCCCGGCGGGTGGGGGTCCCTCCTACGAGCAGTACTTC
size: NA
length: 16
J: TRBJ2-7
V: TRBV5-5
D: NA

CDR3: CASSISGHGTNEKLFF
DNA: TGTGCCAGCAGCATCTCCGGGCACGGGACTAATGAAAAACTGTTTTTT
size: NA
length: 16
J: TRBJ1-4
V: TRBV7-9
D: NA

CDR3: CASSLVPGGAEAFF
DNA: TGCGCCAGCAGCTTGGTTCCAGGGGGGGCTGAAGCTTTCTTT
size: NA
length: 14
J: TRBJ1-1
V: TRBV5-1
D: TRBD1

CDR3: CASTIGTVNGEQYF
DNA: TGTGCCAGCACTATCGGGACGGTGAATGGCGAGCAGTACTTC
size: NA
length: 14
J: TRBJ2-7
V: TRBV6-1
D: NA

CDR3: CASSPRWDPGPPAGELFF
DNA: TGCGCCAGCAGCCCACGATGGGACCCAGGCCCCCCCGCCGGGGAGCTGTTTTTT
size: NA
length: 18
J: TRBJ2-2
V: TRBV5-1
D: NA